This is a list of T cell receptor beta chains from one sample in a study of T-cell memory formation after mild COVID-19. TCRdb re-called the 5' RACE reads through MiXCR, storing one row per CDR3 protein. Of just over 400,000 distinct CDR3 sequences in the sample, about a quarter were seen once. The sequenced sample was PBMCs or a T cell subset sorted from them (not recorded which). The receptor source for this set is an adult woman who had mild COVID-19 (a few samples of this study predate the infection). Cell type and time point are not known. CDR3s include the opening cysteine and the closing phenylalanine or tryptophan. Fields, in order: V gene, clone size, CDR3 length, D gene, J gene, CDR3 DNA, CDR3 protein. A D gene is named only where the DNA matches it firmly. Clone size, where shown, is once, few, many, or a class for clones that have expanded.

>TRBV29-1|.|12|.|TRBJ2-7
TGCAGCGTTGAAGACAGAACCTACGAGCAGTACTTC
CSVEDRTYEQYF
>TRBV2|few|13|TRBD1|TRBJ2-5
TGTGCCAGCAGTGAACGGGACAGACAGACCCAGTACTTC
CASSERDRQTQYF
>TRBV6-5|few|15|.|TRBJ1-1
TGTGCCAGCAGTCAATCCGGGACACTAAACACTGAAGCTTTCTTT
CASSQSGTLNTEAFF
>TRBV6-5|.|15|.|TRBJ2-7
TGTGCCAGCAGTTACTCCCCCGCCGGGGTCGACGAGCAGTACTTC
CASSYSPAGVDEQYF
>TRBV5-1|few|13|.|TRBJ2-5
TGCGCCAGCAGACAGGGATCACAAGAGACCCAGTACTTC
CASRQGSQETQYF
>TRBV4-1|.|11|.|TRBJ2-5
TGCGCCAGCAGCCAAGGACTAGTCCAGTACTTC
CASSQGLVQYF
>TRBV25-1|many|15|TRBD2|TRBJ2-3
TGTGCCAGCAGCGAATTGACTAGCGGGTCAGATACGCAGTATTTT
CASSELTSGSDTQYF
>TRBV7-9|once|15|TRBD1|TRBJ2-7
TGTGCCAGCAGCTCAGCCAGAGACAGGGTCTACGAGCAGTACTTC
CASSSARDRVYEQYF
>TRBV5-6|.|12|.|TRBJ2-1
TGTGCCAGCAGCTTGGTGGCCAAGGAGCAGTTCTTC
CASSLVAKEQFF
>TRBV4-2|.|16|TRBD1|TRBJ1-2
TGTGCCAGCAGCCAAGCCACAGGGGCATCGAACTATGGCTACACCTTC
CASSQATGASNYGYTF
>TRBV30|.|12|.|TRBJ2-1
TGTGCCGGAAGTTCCGAATACAATGAGCAGTTCTTC
CAGSSEYNEQFF
>TRBV20-1|few|13|.|TRBJ2-1
TGCAGTGCTACTAGCGTCTCCTACAATGAGCAGTTCTTC
CSATSVSYNEQFF
>TRBV7-6|.|17|.|TRBJ2-3
TGTGCCAGCAGCTCCCCCCTGGGGGGTTACTCCACAGATACGCAGTATTTT
CASSSPLGGYSTDTQYF
>TRBV20-1|few|15|TRBD1|TRBJ2-7
TGCAGTGCTAGAGGCCCCCGGGACAGGGTGTATGAGCAGTACTTC
CSARGPRDRVYEQYF
>TRBV6-6|.|15|.|TRBJ2-7
TGTGCCAGCAGTTACGCCCCCGGGACCCCCTACGAGCAGTACTTC
CASSYAPGTPYEQYF
>TRBV2|.|13|.|TRBJ2-2
TGTGCCAGCAGTGGACAGAACTTCGGGGAGCTGTTTTTT
CASSGQNFGELFF
>TRBV19|.|13|TRBD1|TRBJ1-2
TGTGCCAGTAGTTACTGGACAGGGGATGGCTACACCTTC
CASSYWTGDGYTF
>TRBV7-2|.|14|.|TRBJ2-2
TGTGCCAGCAGCTGGGACTCAGGGGCCGGGGAGCTGTTTTTT
CASSWDSGAGELFF
>TRBV24-1|.|11|.|TRBJ1-2
TGTGCCACCAGTGATATAGATGGCTACACCTTC
CATSDIDGYTF
>TRBV5-4|few|15|.|TRBJ2-3
TGTGCCAGCAGCTTGGCGGGGGGCGTCACAGATACGCAGTATTTT
CASSLAGGVTDTQYF
>TRBV14|.|16|.|TRBJ1-3
TGTGCCAGCAGCCAAGGATATGGATCCTCTGGAAACACCATATATTTT
CASSQGYGSSGNTIYF
>TRBV15|many|14|.|TRBJ2-5
TGTGCCACCAGCCAGGCCCGGACTCAAGAGACCCAGTACTTC
CATSQARTQETQYF
>TRBV20-1|once|13|.|TRBJ2-1
TGCAGTGCCCATAAGCGGACAGACAATGAGCAGTTCTTC
CSAHKRTDNEQFF
>TRBV21-1|.|16|.|TRBJ1-5
TGTGCCAGCAGCAAAGCGCTTTGGGGGTTGGGTCAGCCCCAGCATTTT
CASSKALWGLGQPQHF
>TRBV25-1|few|15|.|TRBJ1-1
TGTGCCAGCAAGCCCCATGAGGGGGTGAACACTGAAGCTTTCTTT
CASKPHEGVNTEAFF
>TRBV20-1|.|15|TRBD1|TRBJ2-6
TGCAGTGCTATTACAGGGGGCACTGGGGCCAACGTCCTGACTTTC
CSAITGGTGANVLTF
>TRBV6-2/TRBV6-3|few|14|TRBD2|TRBJ2-2
TGTGCCAGCAGTTACTTTGCGGGGGGCAAAGAGCTGTTTTTT
CASSYFAGGKELFF
>TRBV6-5|.|12|TRBD1|TRBJ1-5
TGTGCCAGCAGGACAGGGTATCAGCCCCAGCATTTT
CASRTGYQPQHF
>TRBV2|many|14|.|TRBJ2-2
TGTGCCTATAGCCAGCGAGCTAACACCGGGGAGCTGTTTTTT
CAYSQRANTGELFF